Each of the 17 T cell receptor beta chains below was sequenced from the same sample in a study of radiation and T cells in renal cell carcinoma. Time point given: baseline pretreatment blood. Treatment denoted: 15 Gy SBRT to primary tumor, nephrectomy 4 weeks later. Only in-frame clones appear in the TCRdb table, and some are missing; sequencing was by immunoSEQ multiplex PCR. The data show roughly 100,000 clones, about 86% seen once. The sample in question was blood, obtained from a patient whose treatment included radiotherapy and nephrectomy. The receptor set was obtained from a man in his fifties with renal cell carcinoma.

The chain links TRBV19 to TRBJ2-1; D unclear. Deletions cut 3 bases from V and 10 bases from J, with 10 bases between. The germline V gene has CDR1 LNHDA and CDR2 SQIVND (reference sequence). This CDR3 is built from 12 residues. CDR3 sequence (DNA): TGTGCCAGTAGTATGGCTGCTGGGGAGCAGTTCTTC. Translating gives CASSMAAGEQFF.

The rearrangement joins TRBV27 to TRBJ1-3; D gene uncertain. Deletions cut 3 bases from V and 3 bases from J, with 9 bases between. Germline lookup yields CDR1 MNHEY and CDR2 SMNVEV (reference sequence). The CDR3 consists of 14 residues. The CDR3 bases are TGTGCCAGCAGTTTTTCGGCGGGTGGAAACACCATATATTTT. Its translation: CASSFSAGGNTIYF.

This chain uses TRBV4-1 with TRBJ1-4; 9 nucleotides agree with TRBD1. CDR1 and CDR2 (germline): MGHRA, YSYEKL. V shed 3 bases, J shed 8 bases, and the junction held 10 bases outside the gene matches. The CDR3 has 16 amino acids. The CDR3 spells CASSQNSGTGSEKLFF. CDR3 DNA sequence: TGCGCCAGCAGCCAGAACTCCGGGACAGGGAGCGAAAAACTGTTTTTT.

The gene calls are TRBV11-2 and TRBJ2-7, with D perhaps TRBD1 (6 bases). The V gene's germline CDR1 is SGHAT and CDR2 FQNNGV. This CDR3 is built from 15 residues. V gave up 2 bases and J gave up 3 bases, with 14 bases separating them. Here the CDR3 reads CASSLNAGVFYEQYF. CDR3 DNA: TGTGCCAGCAGCTTAAACGCAGGGGTCTTCTACGAGCAGTACTTC.

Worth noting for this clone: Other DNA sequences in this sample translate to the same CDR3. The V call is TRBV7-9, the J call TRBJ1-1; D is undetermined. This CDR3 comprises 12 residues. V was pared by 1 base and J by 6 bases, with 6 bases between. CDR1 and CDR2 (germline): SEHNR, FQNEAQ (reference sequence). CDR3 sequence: CASSLVGSEAFF. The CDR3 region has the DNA TGTGCCAGCAGCTTAGTAGGGTCTGAAGCTTTCTTT.

The CDR3 region is CASSARQGSGEKLFF. CDR3 nucleotides: TGTGCCAGCAGTGCCCGACAGGGATCAGGAGAAAAACTGTTTTTT. The chain is built from TRBV27 and TRBJ1-4, with 7 bases matching TRBD1. V lost 5 bases to trimming and J lost 8 bases; unmatched junction nucleotides: 11. This CDR3 is built from 15 residues. CDR1 and CDR2 from the germline V gene are MNHEY and SMNVEV (reference sequence).

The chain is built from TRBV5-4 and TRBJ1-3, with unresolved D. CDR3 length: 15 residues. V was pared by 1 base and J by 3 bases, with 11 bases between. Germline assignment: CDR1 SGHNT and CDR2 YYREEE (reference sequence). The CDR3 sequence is CASSLNAGSGNTIYF. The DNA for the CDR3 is TGTGCCAGCAGCTTGAATGCGGGGAGTGGAAACACCATATATTTT.

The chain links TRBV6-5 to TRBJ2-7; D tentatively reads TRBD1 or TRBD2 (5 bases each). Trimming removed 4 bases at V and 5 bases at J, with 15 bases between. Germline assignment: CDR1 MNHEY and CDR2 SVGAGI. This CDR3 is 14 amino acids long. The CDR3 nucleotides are TGTGCCAGCAGTTCCTCGGGGCTTGAGGACGAGCAGTACTTC. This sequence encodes CASSSSGLEDEQYF.

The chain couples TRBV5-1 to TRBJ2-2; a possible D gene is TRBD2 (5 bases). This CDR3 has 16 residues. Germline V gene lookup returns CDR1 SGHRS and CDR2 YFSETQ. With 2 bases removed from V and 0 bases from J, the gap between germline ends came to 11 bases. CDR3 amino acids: CASSFPGSANTGELFF. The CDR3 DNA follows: TGCGCCAGCAGCTTTCCGGGGTCCGCGAACACCGGGGAGCTGTTTTTT.

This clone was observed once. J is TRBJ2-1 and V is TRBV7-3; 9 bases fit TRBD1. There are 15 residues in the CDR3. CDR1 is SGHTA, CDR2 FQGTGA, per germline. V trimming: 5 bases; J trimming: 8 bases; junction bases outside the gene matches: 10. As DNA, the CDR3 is TGTGCCAGCAGCAAAATGGGGGACAGGGTGGATGAGCAGTTCTTC. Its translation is CASSKMGDRVDEQFF.

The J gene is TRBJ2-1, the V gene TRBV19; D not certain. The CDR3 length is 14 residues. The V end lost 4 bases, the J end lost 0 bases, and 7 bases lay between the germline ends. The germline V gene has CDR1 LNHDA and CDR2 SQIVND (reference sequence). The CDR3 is CASSKAVSYNEQFF. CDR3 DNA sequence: TGTGCCAGTAGTAAGGCAGTCTCCTACAATGAGCAGTTCTTC. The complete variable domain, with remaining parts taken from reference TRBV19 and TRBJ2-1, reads DGGITQSPKYLFRKEGQNVTLSCEQNLNHDAMYWYRQDPGQGLRLIYYSQIVNDFQKGDIAEGYSVSREKKESFPLTVTSAQKNPTAFYLCASSKAVSYNEQFFGPGTRLTVL.

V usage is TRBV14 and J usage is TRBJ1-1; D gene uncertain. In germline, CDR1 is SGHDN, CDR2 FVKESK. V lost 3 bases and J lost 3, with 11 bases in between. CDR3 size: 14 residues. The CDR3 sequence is CASSQDRWHTEAFF. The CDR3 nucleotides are TGTGCCAGCAGCCAGGACCGATGGCACACTGAAGCTTTCTTT.

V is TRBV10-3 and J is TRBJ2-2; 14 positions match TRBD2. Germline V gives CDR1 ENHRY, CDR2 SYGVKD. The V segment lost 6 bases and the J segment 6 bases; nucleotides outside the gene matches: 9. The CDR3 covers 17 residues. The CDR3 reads CAIRSGTSGSLAGELFF. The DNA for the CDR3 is TGTGCCATCAGGAGCGGGACTAGCGGGAGTTTAGCCGGGGAGCTGTTTTTT.

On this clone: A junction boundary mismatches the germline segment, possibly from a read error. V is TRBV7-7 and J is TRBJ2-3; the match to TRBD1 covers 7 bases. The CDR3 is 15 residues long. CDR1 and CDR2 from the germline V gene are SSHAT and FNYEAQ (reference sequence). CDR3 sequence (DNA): TGTGCTAGCAGCTACGGAGACAGGGATACAGATACGCAGTATTTT. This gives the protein CASSYGDRDTDTQYF.

CDR3 DNA sequence: TGCGCCAGCATGACAGGGACCACTGGAAACACCATATATTTT. Residues: CASMTGTTGNTIYF. J is TRBJ1-3 and V is TRBV10-2; 7 positions agree with TRBD1. The CDR3 loop spans 14 amino acids. The J segment lost 2 bases and the V segment lost 7 bases, leaving 5 bases of the junction unmatched. Germline CDR1 is WSHSY and CDR2 is SAAADI.

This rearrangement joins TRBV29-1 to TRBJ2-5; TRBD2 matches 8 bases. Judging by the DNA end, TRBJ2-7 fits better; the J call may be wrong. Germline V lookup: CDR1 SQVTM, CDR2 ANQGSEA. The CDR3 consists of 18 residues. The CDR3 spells CSVDGHEASGPHSYEQYF. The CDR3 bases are TGCAGCGTTGATGGACACGAGGCTAGCGGGCCGCACTCCTACGAGCAGTACTTC.

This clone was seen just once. CDR3 bases: TGCGCCAGCAGCTTGGATTCAACTAATGAAAAACTGTTTTTT. Amino acid sequence: CASSLDSTNEKLFF. This chain links TRBV5-1 with TRBJ1-4; no clear D gene. Trimming took 0 bases from V and 0 from J, leaving 3 bases between them. Looked up from germline, CDR1 is SGHRS and CDR2 is YFSETQ. The CDR3 runs to 14 residues.